This T cell receptor beta chain was sequenced for a study of post-analysis software for immune sequencing data. Findings of the study overall: Among roughly five TRBV segments more frequent in patients than controls were TRBV5-6, TRBV5-1 and TRBV20-1.

J gave up 0 bases and V 2 bases, and 9 bases lay outside the gene matches. This CDR3 has 18 residues. CDR1 SEHNR and CDR2 FQNEAQ come from the germline V gene (reference sequence). On this clonotype itself: Its antigen is still unknown.

Prepared libraries of TCR beta cDNA carried unique molecular identifiers. TCRdb processed the PCR reads anew with MiXCR; each CDR3 protein has one entry. The repertoire includes a few hundred thousand distinct CDR3 sequences, less than 40% of them detected once, and less than 6% sits in the top ten. The specimen sequenced was blood. The sequence came from a girl aged 10 to 17 with multiple sclerosis. The chain employs TRBV7-9 and TRBJ1-4; the match to TRBD1 covers 7 bases. The DNA for the CDR3 is TGTGCCAGCAGCTTATTGAGCCCTGGGACAGCAACTAATGAAAAACTGTTTTTT. This encodes CASSLLSPGTATNEKLFF.